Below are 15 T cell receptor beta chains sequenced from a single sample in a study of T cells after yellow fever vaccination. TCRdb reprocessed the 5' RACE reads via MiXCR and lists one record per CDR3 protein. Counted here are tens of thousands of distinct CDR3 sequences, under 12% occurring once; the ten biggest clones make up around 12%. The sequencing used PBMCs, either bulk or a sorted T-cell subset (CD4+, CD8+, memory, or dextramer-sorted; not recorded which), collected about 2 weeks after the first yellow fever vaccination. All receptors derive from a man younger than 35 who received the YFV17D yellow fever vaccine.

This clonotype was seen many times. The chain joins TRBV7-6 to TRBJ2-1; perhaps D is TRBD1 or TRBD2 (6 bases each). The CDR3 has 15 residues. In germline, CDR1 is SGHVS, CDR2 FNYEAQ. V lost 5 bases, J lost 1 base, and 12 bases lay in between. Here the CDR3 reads CASSPGGGSYNEQFF. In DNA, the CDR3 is TGTGCCAGCAGCCCAGGAGGGGGGTCCTACAATGAGCAGTTCTTC.

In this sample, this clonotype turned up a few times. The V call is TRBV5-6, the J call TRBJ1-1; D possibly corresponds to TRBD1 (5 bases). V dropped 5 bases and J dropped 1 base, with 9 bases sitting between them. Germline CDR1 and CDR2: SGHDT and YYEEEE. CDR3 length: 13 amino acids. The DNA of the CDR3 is TGTGCCAGCAGTATGGGGGGGAACACTGAAGCTTTCTTT. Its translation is CASSMGGNTEAFF.

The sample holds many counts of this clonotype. This chain's CDR3 is CASGTQNYGYTF. The CDR3 nucleotides read TGTGCCAGCGGGACACAGAACTATGGCTACACCTTC. This chain joins TRBV10-3 and TRBJ1-2, with D possibly TRBD1 on 6 matching bases. The CDR3 is made up of 12 amino acids. Germline V gives CDR1 ENHRY, CDR2 SYGVKD. V lost 10 bases to trimming and J lost 2 bases, with 11 bases between them.

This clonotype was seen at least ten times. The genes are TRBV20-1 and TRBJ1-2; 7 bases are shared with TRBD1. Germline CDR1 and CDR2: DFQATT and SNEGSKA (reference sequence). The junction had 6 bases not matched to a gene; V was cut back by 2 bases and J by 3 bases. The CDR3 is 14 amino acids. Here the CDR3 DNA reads TGCAGTGCTAGAAAGACAGGGCTTGACTATGGCTACACCTTC. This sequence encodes CSARKTGLDYGYTF.

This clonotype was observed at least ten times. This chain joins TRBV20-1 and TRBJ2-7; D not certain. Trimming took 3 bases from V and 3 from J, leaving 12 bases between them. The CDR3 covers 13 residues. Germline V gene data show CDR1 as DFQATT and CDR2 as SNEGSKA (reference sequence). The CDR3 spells CSARSYSGYEQYF. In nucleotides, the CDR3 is TGCAGTGCTAGGTCCTATTCGGGCTACGAGCAGTACTTC.

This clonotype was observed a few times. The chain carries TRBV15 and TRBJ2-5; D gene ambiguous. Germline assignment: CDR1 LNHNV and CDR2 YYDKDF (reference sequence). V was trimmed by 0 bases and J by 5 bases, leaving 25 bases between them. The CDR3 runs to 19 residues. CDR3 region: CATSRDQPEGPSLRETQYF. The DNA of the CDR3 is TGTGCCACCAGCAGAGACCAACCAGAAGGACCATCACTTAGGGAGACCCAGTACTTC.

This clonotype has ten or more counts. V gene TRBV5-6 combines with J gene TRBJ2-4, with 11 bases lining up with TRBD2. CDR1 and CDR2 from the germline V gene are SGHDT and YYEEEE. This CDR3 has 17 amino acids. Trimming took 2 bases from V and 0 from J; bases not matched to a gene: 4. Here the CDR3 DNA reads TGTGCCAGCAGCTTCGCTAGCGGGGGGCTAGCCAAAAACATTCAGTACTTC. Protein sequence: CASSFASGGLAKNIQYF.

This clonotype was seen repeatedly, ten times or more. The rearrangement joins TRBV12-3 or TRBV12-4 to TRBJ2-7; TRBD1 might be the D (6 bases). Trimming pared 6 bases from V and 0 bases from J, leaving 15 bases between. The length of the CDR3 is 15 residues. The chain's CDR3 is CASSTGQDFSYEQYF. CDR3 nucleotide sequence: TGTGCCAGCAGCACGGGACAAGACTTCTCCTACGAGCAGTACTTC.

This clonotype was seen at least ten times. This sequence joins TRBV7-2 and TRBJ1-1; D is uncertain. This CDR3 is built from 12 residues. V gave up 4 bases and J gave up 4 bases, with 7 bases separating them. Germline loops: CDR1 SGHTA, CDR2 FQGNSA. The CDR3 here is CASSWGGTEAFF. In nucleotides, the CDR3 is TGTGCCAGCAGCTGGGGAGGCACTGAAGCTTTCTTT.

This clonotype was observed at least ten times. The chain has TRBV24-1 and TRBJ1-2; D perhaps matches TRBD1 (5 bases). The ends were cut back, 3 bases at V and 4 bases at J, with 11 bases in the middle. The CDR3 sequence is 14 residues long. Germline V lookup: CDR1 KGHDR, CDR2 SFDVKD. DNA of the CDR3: TGTGCCACCAGTGATCTCGACAGTCGCTATGGCTACACCTTC. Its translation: CATSDLDSRYGYTF.

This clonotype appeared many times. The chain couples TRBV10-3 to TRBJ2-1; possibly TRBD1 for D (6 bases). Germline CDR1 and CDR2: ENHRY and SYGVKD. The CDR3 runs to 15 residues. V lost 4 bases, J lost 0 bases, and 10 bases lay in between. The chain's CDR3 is CAISADSYSYNEQFF. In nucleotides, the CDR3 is TGTGCCATCAGTGCGGACAGCTACTCCTACAATGAGCAGTTCTTC.

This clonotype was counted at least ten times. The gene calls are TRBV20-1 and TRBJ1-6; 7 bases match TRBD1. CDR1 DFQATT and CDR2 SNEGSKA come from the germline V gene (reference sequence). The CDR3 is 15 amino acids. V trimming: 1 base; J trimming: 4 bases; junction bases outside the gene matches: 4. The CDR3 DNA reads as TGCAGTGCTAGAGGACAACAGGGGTATAATTCACCCCTCCACTTT. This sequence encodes CSARGQQGYNSPLHF.

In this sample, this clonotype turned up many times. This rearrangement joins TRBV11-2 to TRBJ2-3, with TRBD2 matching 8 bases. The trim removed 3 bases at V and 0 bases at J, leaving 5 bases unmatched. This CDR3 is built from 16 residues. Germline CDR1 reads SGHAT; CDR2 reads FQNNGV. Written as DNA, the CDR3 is TGTGCCAGCAGCTTGAGGAGCGGGGGAAGCACAGATACGCAGTATTTT. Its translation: CASSLRSGGSTDTQYF. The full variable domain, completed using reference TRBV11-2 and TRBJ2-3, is EAGVAQSPRYKIIEKRQSVAFWCNPISGHATLYWYQQILGQGPKLLIQFQNNGVVDDSQLPKDRFSAERLKGVDSTLKIQPAKLEDSAVYLCASSLRSGGSTDTQYFGPGTRLTVL.

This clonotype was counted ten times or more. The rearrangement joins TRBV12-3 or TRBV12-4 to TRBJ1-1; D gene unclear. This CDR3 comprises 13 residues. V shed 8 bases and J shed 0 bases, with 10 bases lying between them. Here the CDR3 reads CASQGRLNTEAFF. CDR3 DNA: TGTGCCAGCCAAGGACGCCTGAACACTGAAGCTTTCTTT.

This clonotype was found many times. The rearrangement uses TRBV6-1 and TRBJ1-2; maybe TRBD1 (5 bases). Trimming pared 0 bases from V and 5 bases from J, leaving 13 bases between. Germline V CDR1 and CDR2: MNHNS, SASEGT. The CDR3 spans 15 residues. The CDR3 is CASSEAGTAAYGYTF. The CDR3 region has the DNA TGTGCCAGCAGTGAAGCTGGGACGGCTGCTTATGGCTACACCTTC.